Each of the 20 T cell receptor beta chains below was sequenced from the same sample in a study of cytomegalovirus exposure and HLA in healthy donors. Primers: 60 Vbeta forward and 13 Jbeta reverse. Assay used: immunoSEQ multiplex PCR; TCRdb lists only in-frame clones, some missing. The repertoire holds approximately 130,000 clones, with 75% as singletons. The sequenced sample was PBMCs. Receptors originate from a woman aged 40-49 years in good health and CMV-seropositive.

The chain has TRBV7-9 and TRBJ1-2; the D is unclear. The CDR3 is 15 amino acids. Trimming pared 4 bases from V and 2 bases from J, leaving 14 bases between. CDR1 SEHNR and CDR2 FQNEAQ come from the germline V gene (reference sequence). The DNA for the CDR3 is TGTGCCAGCAGCTCCCGAAGCGGGCTGAACTATGGCTACACCTTC. It encodes CASSSRSGLNYGYTF.

This clone was found once. CDR3 in amino acids: CASSLAPINNEQFF. CDR3 sequence (DNA): TGTGCCAGCAGCTTAGCCCCTATTAACAATGAGCAGTTCTTC. The chain has TRBV7-7 and TRBJ2-1; D gene ambiguous. V lost 0 bases to trimming and J lost 5 bases, with 8 bases between them. Germline lookup yields CDR1 SSHAT and CDR2 FNYEAQ (reference sequence). The CDR3 loop spans 14 amino acids.

This clone occurred a few times. This rearrangement joins TRBV2 to TRBJ2-7, with 9 bases lining up with TRBD1. CDR3 length: 15 amino acids. The germline V gene has CDR1 SNHLY and CDR2 FYNNEI. Trimming at V came to 10 bases and at J to 1 base, leaving 11 bases not matched to a gene. Here the CDR3 reads CATQSGTGNSYEQYF. Here the CDR3 DNA reads TGTGCCACCCAGAGCGGGACAGGGAATTCCTACGAGCAGTACTTC.

The chain combines TRBV4-2 with TRBJ2-1; TRBD2 aligns across 12 bases. Unmatched junction bases numbered 6, after V lost 4 bases and J lost 5 bases. From germline, CDR1 is LGHNA and CDR2 YNFKEQ. This CDR3 is 16 amino acids long. The DNA of the CDR3 is TGTGCCAGCAGCCCCTTGCTAGCGGGGGGGAACAATGAGCAGTTCTTC. Translating gives CASSPLLAGGNNEQFF.

The gene calls are TRBV5-1 and TRBJ2-7; 7 bases align to TRBD2. Germline CDR1 and CDR2: SGHRS and YFSETQ. The ends lost 4 bases at V and 3 bases at J; junction bases unmatched: 16. CDR3 length equals 17 residues. CDR3 in DNA: TGCGCCAGCAGCCAGATCCTCGGTGCAGCGGGAAACTACGAGCAGTACTTC. Its translation: CASSQILGAAGNYEQYF.

The chain uses TRBV6-5 and TRBJ2-7; TRBD1 agrees at 12 bases. CDR3 length: 14 residues. V was clipped by 4 bases and J by 6 bases; unmatched bases: 4. Germline V CDR1 and CDR2: MNHEY, SVGAGI. The CDR3 region is CASSSRDRGREQYF. In DNA, the CDR3 is TGTGCCAGCAGTTCCCGGGACAGGGGGCGCGAGCAGTACTTC.

The chain has TRBV19 and TRBJ1-1; a possible D gene is TRBD1 (6 bases). The CDR3 is 14 residues long. CDR1 and CDR2 (germline): LNHDA, SQIVND (reference sequence). V dropped 4 bases and J dropped 3 bases, with 12 bases sitting between them. The CDR3 DNA reads TGTGCCAGTAGTAGCTACAGGGTAGACACTGAAGCTTTCTTT. Its protein product is CASSSYRVDTEAFF.

The chain employs TRBV9 and TRBJ2-5; D call uncertain. Germline V gives CDR1 SGDLS, CDR2 YYNGEE. The CDR3 runs 14 residues. V lost 0 bases and J 2 bases, leaving 8 bases between the germline ends. The CDR3 here is CASSVGADQETQYF. In DNA, the CDR3 is TGTGCCAGCAGCGTAGGGGCCGATCAAGAGACCCAGTACTTC.

The chain joins TRBV6-5 to TRBJ1-1; D is unclear. The CDR3 has 15 residues. The V gene lost 6 bases and the J gene lost 1 base, with 15 bases spanning the gap. The germline CDR1 and CDR2 sequences are MNHEY and SVGAGI. The CDR3 spells CASSPRSDRNTEAFF. The CDR3 DNA reads TGTGCCAGCAGCCCTCGGTCCGATAGGAACACTGAAGCTTTCTTT.

This clone has just one count. The chain couples TRBV4-1 to TRBJ1-1; the D is unclear. Trimming took 1 base from V and 0 from J, leaving 6 bases between them. The CDR3 contains 14 residues. Per the germline V gene, CDR1 is MGHRA and CDR2 is YSYEKL. The CDR3 protein is CASSQVSMNTEAFF. The CDR3 DNA sequence: TGCGCCAGCAGCCAAGTTTCCATGAACACTGAAGCTTTCTTT.

The V call is TRBV7-2, the J call TRBJ1-1; D is ambiguous. Per germline, CDR1 SGHTA and CDR2 FQGNSA. Trimming removed 8 bases at V and 2 bases at J, with 12 bases between. The CDR3 sequence is 13 residues long. This CDR3 is CASSRAHNTEAFF. CDR3 nucleotide sequence: TGTGCCAGCTCGAGGGCCCACAACACTGAAGCTTTCTTT. The full variable domain, rest sourced from reference TRBV7-2 and TRBJ1-1, is GAGVSQSPSNKVTEKGKDVELRCDPISGHTALYWYRQSLGQGLEFLIYFQGNSAPDKSGLPSDRFSAERTGGSVSTLTIQRTQQEDSAVYLCASSRAHNTEAFFGQGTRLTVV.

The chain recombines TRBV7-9 with TRBJ1-5; tentatively, D is TRBD1 (6 bases). The germline V and J ends were trimmed by 5 bases and 5 bases, with 13 bases remaining between them. The CDR3 is 14 residues long. Germline lookup yields CDR1 SEHNR and CDR2 FQNEAQ (reference sequence). As DNA, the CDR3 is TGTGCCAGCAGCCCAGGGGCCACGGATCAGCCCCAGCATTTT. It encodes CASSPGATDQPQHF.

The V gene is TRBV6-5, the J gene TRBJ2-1; 9 bases are shared with TRBD1. The CDR3 totals 15 residues. Germline CDR1 and CDR2: MNHEY and SVGAGI. V lost 10 bases to trimming and J lost 4 bases; unmatched junction nucleotides: 11. The CDR3, as DNA: TGTGCCACCCGGGACAGGGCGGGATGGTACAATGAGCAGTTCTTC. Translation gives CATRDRAGWYNEQFF.

V is TRBV11-1 and J is TRBJ2-7; TRBD2 is a possible D gene (6 bases). The V end was cut by 1 base, the J end by 6 bases, with 13 bases between. The CDR3 is 14 residues long. Germline CDR1 and CDR2: SGHAT and FQDESV (reference sequence). CDR3: CASSLERTIGEQYF. The CDR3 DNA is TGTGCCAGCAGCTTAGAGCGGACTATTGGCGAGCAGTACTTC.

This clone is a singleton in its sample. J is TRBJ1-2 and V is TRBV12-5; unclear D gene. V was trimmed by 0 bases and J by 8 bases, leaving 4 bases between them. Germline V gene data show CDR1 as LGHNT and CDR2 as FRNRAP. The CDR3 contains 11 residues. CDR3 loop: CASGLVLGYTF. DNA for the CDR3: TGTGCTAGTGGTTTGGTACTGGGCTACACCTTC.

The chain has TRBV9 and TRBJ2-5, with TRBD2 matching over 11 bases. Germline CDR1 reads SGDLS; CDR2 reads YYNGEE. Trimming cost V 0 bases and J 1 base; bases outside gene matches: 14. The CDR3 totals 20 residues. As DNA, the CDR3 is TGTGCCAGCAGCGTAGCCCAGGCGACTAGCGGGGCCTCCTTCCAAGAGACCCAGTACTTC. Translated, it gives CASSVAQATSGASFQETQYF.

V usage is TRBV9 and J usage is TRBJ1-2; 8 nucleotides line up with TRBD1. Germline CDR1 reads SGDLS; CDR2 reads YYNGEE. V lost 0 bases and J lost 4; bases outside the gene matches: 2. The CDR3 has 14 amino acids. CDR3 bases: TGTGCCAGCAGCGTAGCAGGGGGCAGCTATGGCTACACCTTC. Encoded protein: CASSVAGGSYGYTF.

The chain couples TRBV5-1 to TRBJ1-1; D is possibly TRBD1 (5 bases). The germline CDR1 and CDR2 sequences are SGHRS and YFSETQ. The V and J ends lost 0 bases and 7 bases respectively, with 16 bases between them. This CDR3 region has 15 residues. The CDR3 bases are TGCGCCAGCAGCTTGGCCGGGGGGGATCGCGGTGAAGCTTTCTTT. Protein: CASSLAGGDRGEAFF.

Concerning this clone itself: Other DNA sequences in the same sample also yield this CDR3. V is TRBV7-7 and J is TRBJ2-5; D is perhaps TRBD1 (6 bases). The CDR3 is made up of 13 amino acids. Trimming removed 5 bases from V and 5 bases from J, with 12 bases in between. The germline CDR1 and CDR2 sequences are SSHAT and FNYEAQ (reference sequence). CDR3 DNA sequence: TGTGCCAGCAGCCACAGGGTGGGGGAGACCCAGTACTTC. This translates into CASSHRVGETQYF.

Points on this clone: The junction and the germline gene differ at one end; a read error may be behind it. The chain combines TRBV7-9 with TRBJ2-3, with 10 bases that match TRBD2. The CDR3 runs to 19 residues. Germline assignment: CDR1 SEHNR and CDR2 FQNEAQ (reference sequence). CDR3 in DNA: TGTTCCAGCAGCTCCCTGAGGGTTAGCGGGGGGCTTTTCACAGATACGCAGTATTTT. It specifies CSSSSLRVSGGLFTDTQYF.